The 32 T cell receptor beta chains reported below all come from one sample, sequenced in a study of human T cells and chemical hapten exposure. Time point indicated: healthy volunteer bleed at 2 weeks. Total RNA extraction was carried out from unfractionated whole blood. TCRdb ran MiXCR on the RACE reads and lists one entry per CDR3 protein. The data contain tens of thousands of distinct CDR3 sequences, 4.3% of them singletons. Source material: whole blood. All receptors come from a female donor in good health. Some clones in this sample may be carry-over from other donors' samples.

This clonotype has only a few counts. This chain uses TRBV12-3 or TRBV12-4 with TRBJ1-5, with D uncertain. The V end lost 3 bases, the J end lost 11 bases, and 17 bases lay between the germline ends. The CDR3 spans 14 residues. The CDR3 region has the DNA TGTGCCAGCAGTTTTTCGACTTATGGTGGGTCCCAGCATTTT. The encoded protein is CASSFSTYGGSQHF.

This clonotype was seen at least ten times. The chain couples TRBV2 to TRBJ2-3; TRBD2 is a possible D gene (6 bases). This CDR3 contains 15 residues. Trimming cost V 3 bases and J 3 bases, with 13 bases left between them. Germline CDR1 and CDR2: SNHLY and FYNNEI. The CDR3 is CASSDRGLWTDTQYF. DNA of the CDR3: TGTGCCAGCAGTGATAGGGGACTTTGGACAGATACGCAGTATTTT.

This clonotype was observed a handful of times. V is TRBV4-1 and J is TRBJ2-4; 7 bases line up with TRBD2. Germline-derived CDR1 and CDR2 are MGHRA and YSYEKL. CDR3 length equals 16 residues. V lost 1 base to trimming and J lost 1 base; unmatched junction nucleotides: 4. The CDR3 is CASSQVSGVAKNIQYF. As DNA, the CDR3 is TGCGCCAGCAGCCAAGTCAGCGGGGTGGCCAAAAACATTCAGTACTTC.

Ten or more counts support this clonotype. CDR3 sequence: CASSLDRVKVIQYF. CDR3 DNA sequence: TGTGCCAGCAGCCTCGACAGGGTTAAGGTCATTCAGTACTTC. This chain links TRBV7-2 with TRBJ2-4, with 7 bases matching TRBD1. This CDR3 region has 14 residues. Germline lookup yields CDR1 SGHTA and CDR2 FQGNSA. The junction had 10 bases not matched to a gene; V was cut back by 5 bases and J by 9 bases.

This clonotype was recorded at least ten times. V is TRBV27 and J is TRBJ2-3, with D unclear. The CDR3 has 14 residues. Germline values: CDR1 MNHEY, CDR2 SMNVEV (reference sequence). V was clipped by 2 bases and J by 3 bases, with 9 bases between them. The CDR3: CASSLNSVTDTQYF. In DNA form, the CDR3 reads TGTGCCAGCAGTTTAAACTCTGTTACAGATACGCAGTATTTT.

The chain carries TRBV12-5 and TRBJ1-5, with D unresolved. Trimming took off 3 bases at V and 5 bases at J, with 20 bases between the two ends. CDR1 and CDR2 from the germline V gene are LGHNT and FRNRAP. This CDR3 is built from 17 residues. CDR3 in amino acids: CASGFIKIKRRHQPQHF. The CDR3 DNA reads as TGTGCTAGTGGTTTTATAAAAATCAAGCGTAGACATCAGCCCCAGCATTTT.

This clonotype was seen a handful of times. The chain links TRBV7-2 to TRBJ1-2; 8 bases agree with TRBD1. V shed 7 bases and J 5 bases; nucleotides not matched to a gene: 6. CDR1 is SGHTA and CDR2 is FQGNSA in the germline V gene. This CDR3 spans 13 amino acids. The CDR3 here is CASIPQGAYGYTF. The DNA of the CDR3 is TGTGCCAGCATCCCCCAGGGGGCATATGGCTACACCTTC.

This clonotype was found many times. J is TRBJ1-4 and V is TRBV28; the D gene is possibly TRBD1 (6 bases). V was shortened by 1 base and J by 6 bases, with 12 bases between the two germline ends. The CDR3 is 15 amino acids. CDR1 and CDR2 (germline): MDHEN, SYDVKM. The CDR3 protein is CASSLYRGGDEKLFF. In DNA, the CDR3 is TGTGCCAGCAGTTTATACCGAGGGGGAGATGAAAAACTGTTTTTT. Complete variable domain (other parts from reference TRBV28 and TRBJ1-4): DVKVTQSSRYLVKRTGEKVFLECVQDMDHENMFWYRQDPGLGLRLIYFSYDVKMKEKGDIPEGYSVSREKKERFSLILESASTNQTSMYLCASSLYRGGDEKLFFGSGTQLSVL.

In its sample, this clonotype was seen a few times. The V and J genes are TRBV5-4 and TRBJ1-6; D is possibly TRBD1 (5 bases). The germline gives CDR1 SGHNT, CDR2 YYREEE (reference sequence). V was clipped by 3 bases and J by 2 bases, with 12 bases between them. This CDR3 contains 16 residues. The CDR3 spells CASSWDVSTYNSPLHF. The CDR3 DNA follows: TGTGCCAGCAGCTGGGACGTGAGCACCTATAATTCACCCCTCCACTTT.

This clonotype was seen at least ten times. This chain connects TRBV2 to TRBJ1-5, with unresolved D. Trimming took 4 bases from V and 0 from J, leaving 10 bases between them. From germline, CDR1 is SNHLY and CDR2 FYNNEI. This CDR3 spans 15 amino acids. In DNA form, the CDR3 reads TGTGCCAGCAGTGTCAGGTCGCTTAGCAATCAGCCCCAGCATTTT. It translates to CASSVRSLSNQPQHF. Drawing the rest from reference TRBV2 and TRBJ1-5, the complete variable domain is EPEVTQTPSHQVTQMGQEVILRCVPISNHLYFYWYRQILGQKVEFLVSFYNNEISEKSEIFDDQFSVERPDGSNFTLKIRSTKLEDSAMYFCASSVRSLSNQPQHFGDGTRLSIL.

This clonotype was observed at least ten times. The chain combines TRBV12-3 or TRBV12-4 with TRBJ1-1; no clear D. The V end lost 5 bases, the J end lost 3 bases, and 13 bases lay between the germline ends. The CDR3 spans 14 residues. CDR3 nucleotides: TGTGCCAGCAGTCCAACCTTGACACACACTGAAGCTTTCTTT. Its translation is CASSPTLTHTEAFF.

This clonotype occurred many times. The chain couples TRBV11-2 to TRBJ2-3; TRBD2 matches at 11 bases. J was trimmed by 1 base and V by 5 bases; bases with no gene match: 5. CDR1 SGHAT and CDR2 FQNNGV come from the germline V gene. The CDR3 runs to 16 residues. This chain's CDR3 is CASSPGTSGRTDTQYF. DNA of the CDR3: TGTGCCAGCAGCCCCGGGACTAGCGGCCGCACAGATACGCAGTATTTT.

The table lists this clonotype with many counts. This rearrangement joins TRBV10-3 to TRBJ2-3, with a weak D call TRBD2 (5 bases). Germline CDR1 reads ENHRY; CDR2 reads SYGVKD. Trimming pared 8 bases from V and 2 bases from J, leaving 20 bases between. The CDR3 is made up of 16 amino acids. The CDR3 nucleotides are TGTGCCATCGGGAGAAAAATAGCGTTCGTCACAGATACGCAGTATTTT. Its translation is CAIGRKIAFVTDTQYF.

Judged by abundance, this clonotype is medium-sized. V is TRBV29-1 and J is TRBJ1-5, with TRBD1 as a possible D gene (5 bases). In germline, CDR1 is SQVTM, CDR2 ANQGSEA. This CDR3 spans 14 amino acids. Deletions cut 5 bases from V and 0 bases from J, with 11 bases between. The CDR3 nucleotides are TGCAGCGTTTCCGGGGGTTATAGCAATCAGCCCCAGCATTTT. Protein sequence: CSVSGGYSNQPQHF.

This clonotype was picked up many times. This chain joins TRBV29-1 and TRBJ2-3; D tentatively fits TRBD1 or TRBD2 (6 bases each). The length of the CDR3 is 11 residues. The V end lost 4 bases, the J end lost 8 bases, and 10 bases lay between the germline ends. Germline values: CDR1 SQVTM, CDR2 ANQGSEA. The CDR3 sequence is CSVGEGGTQYF. The CDR3 bases are TGCAGCGTTGGTGAGGGGGGTACGCAGTATTTT.

In its sample, this clonotype was seen many times. This chain links TRBV12-5 with TRBJ1-5, with unresolved D. The V gene's germline CDR1 is LGHNT and CDR2 FRNRAP. This CDR3 region has 19 residues. V lost 0 bases, J lost 0 bases, and 18 bases lay in between. CDR3 region: CASGLVPDGASFSNQPQHF. The CDR3 DNA sequence: TGTGCTAGTGGTTTGGTACCTGACGGAGCAAGCTTTAGCAATCAGCCCCAGCATTTT.

This clonotype has ten or more counts. This rearrangement joins TRBV15 to TRBJ2-7; tentatively, D is TRBD1 (5 bases). In germline, CDR1 is LNHNV, CDR2 YYDKDF (reference sequence). The CDR3 length is 12 residues. Trimming removed 0 bases from V and 6 bases from J, with 6 bases in between. Here the CDR3 reads CATSRDQGEQYF. DNA of the CDR3: TGTGCCACCAGCAGAGATCAGGGCGAGCAGTACTTC.

In its sample, this clonotype was seen many times. This chain connects TRBV20-1 to TRBJ1-2; 8 positions match TRBD1. The CDR3 totals 13 residues. Germline values: CDR1 DFQATT, CDR2 SNEGSKA (reference sequence). V shed 6 bases and J 5 bases; nucleotides not matched to a gene: 8. In nucleotides, the CDR3 is TGCAGTGCGGACGCAGGGGGCGTTTATGGCTACACCTTC. It encodes CSADAGGVYGYTF.

This clonotype was detected ten times or more. The chain employs TRBV19 and TRBJ1-5; 7 bases fit TRBD1. The CDR3 sequence is 15 residues long. V dropped 4 bases and J dropped 4; count of bases not matched to a gene: 7. Germline CDR1 LNHDA, CDR2 SQIVND (reference sequence). The chain's CDR3 is CASSRGGQSNQPQHF. In DNA, the CDR3 is TGTGCCAGTAGTAGAGGGGGACAGTCGAATCAGCCCCAGCATTTT.

In this sample, this clonotype turned up a few times. The chain carries TRBV12-3 or TRBV12-4 and TRBJ2-3, with D unresolved. Trimming took off 2 bases at V and 1 base at J, with 7 bases between the two ends. This CDR3 is built from 14 residues. The CDR3 DNA follows: TGTGCCAGCAGTTTAACTGTGGGCACAGATACGCAGTATTTT. This encodes CASSLTVGTDTQYF.

This clonotype has at least ten counts. The chain recombines TRBV20-1 with TRBJ2-3, with D possibly being TRBD2 (6 bases). The CDR3 has 13 amino acids. Per the germline V gene, CDR1 is DFQATT and CDR2 is SNEGSKA (reference sequence). The germline V and J ends were trimmed by 3 bases and 3 bases, with 10 bases remaining between them. The CDR3 sequence is CSASDGGTDTQYF. In nucleotides, the CDR3 is TGCAGTGCTAGTGACGGGGGAACAGATACGCAGTATTTT.

This clonotype has a count of ten or more. The J gene is TRBJ1-4, the V gene TRBV21-1; the table's TRBD1 call for D was not verified on the DNA. TRBV21-1 is deemed a pseudogene. The CDR3 is 17 amino acids. The CDR3 DNA sequence: TGTGCCAGCAGCAACTACACTGGGGCTGCCGACGGTGAAAAACTGTTTTTT. Translation gives CASSNYTGAADGEKLFF.

This clonotype occurred many times. The V call is TRBV3-1, the J call TRBJ2-5, with 8 bases aligning to TRBD2. Germline V gene data show CDR1 as LGHDT and CDR2 as YNNKEL (reference sequence). The CDR3 totals 14 residues. V gave up 5 bases and J gave up 3 bases; unmatched junction bases: 5. In nucleotides, the CDR3 is TGTGCCAGCAGCACGTCAGCGGGGGAAGAGACCCAGTACTTC. It specifies CASSTSAGEETQYF.

This clonotype was seen at least ten times. The genes are TRBV4-1 and TRBJ2-3; 7 bases match TRBD1. From germline, CDR1 is MGHRA and CDR2 YSYEKL. Unmatched junction bases numbered 3, after V lost 3 bases and J lost 6 bases. The CDR3 is made up of 13 amino acids. This CDR3 is CASSQEQGDTQYF. The CDR3 nucleotides are TGCGCCAGCAGCCAGGAACAGGGGGATACGCAGTATTTT.

This clonotype was seen at least ten times. V is TRBV28 and J is TRBJ2-7, with 8 bases lining up with TRBD1. CDR3 length: 13 residues. V gave up 6 bases and J gave up 6 bases; unmatched junction bases: 7. Germline V gene data show CDR1 as MDHEN and CDR2 as SYDVKM. The CDR3: CASSLGTGGEQYF. DNA of the CDR3: TGTGCCAGCAGCCTTGGGACAGGCGGCGAGCAGTACTTC.

This clonotype was picked up many times. The gene calls are TRBV3-1 and TRBJ2-5, with a tentative D call TRBD1 (6 bases). Germline lookup yields CDR1 LGHDT and CDR2 YNNKEL (reference sequence). The CDR3 loop spans 17 amino acids. The V and J ends lost 4 bases and 2 bases respectively, with 20 bases between them. The CDR3 DNA reads as TGTGCCAGCAGCCCCTCAACTCCCGGGACACAACAAGAGACCCAGTACTTC. It translates to CASSPSTPGTQQETQYF.

This clonotype was counted at least ten times. The chain is built from TRBV28 and TRBJ2-7; TRBD2 is a possible D gene (5 bases). CDR1 and CDR2 from the germline V gene are MDHEN and SYDVKM. The ends were cut back, 4 bases at V and 4 bases at J, with 8 bases in the middle. This CDR3 has 12 amino acids. The CDR3 sequence: CASSSDWYEQYF. DNA for the CDR3: TGTGCCAGCAGTTCGGACTGGTACGAGCAGTACTTC.

This clonotype was recorded at least ten times. The chain combines TRBV11-2 with TRBJ1-4, with D uncertain. The V gene lost 5 bases and the J gene lost 0 bases, with 13 bases spanning the gap. CDR1 SGHAT and CDR2 FQNNGV come from the germline V gene. The CDR3 sequence is 16 residues long. Here the CDR3 reads CASSKRADATNEKLFF. CDR3 sequence (DNA): TGTGCCAGCAGCAAAAGGGCGGATGCAACTAATGAAAAACTGTTTTTT.

The sample holds a few counts of this clonotype. The chain employs TRBV10-3 and TRBJ2-7; D may be TRBD1 (5 bases). CDR3 size: 12 residues. CDR1 ENHRY and CDR2 SYGVKD come from the germline V gene. Deletions cut 5 bases from V and 6 bases from J, with 11 bases between. CDR3 in amino acids: CAISTTVGEQYF. As DNA, the CDR3 is TGTGCCATCAGTACGACAGTTGGCGAGCAGTACTTC.

Remarks on this clonotype: Since a much larger clone is just one base distant, this may be a read error. The chain links TRBV9 to TRBJ2-3; D remains ambiguous. V lost 0 bases to trimming and J lost 0 bases, with 2 bases between them. Germline CDR1 reads SGDLS; CDR2 reads YYNGEE. This CDR3 spans 13 amino acids. CDR3 sequence (DNA): TGTGCCAGCAGCGTAGTGAGCACAGATACGCAGTATTTT. Amino acid sequence: CASSVVSTDTQYF.

This clonotype was detected ten times or more. The chain is built from TRBV6-2 or TRBV6-3 and TRBJ1-5, with TRBD1 as a possible D gene (5 bases). There are 14 residues in the CDR3. Germline V gives CDR1 MNHEY, CDR2 SVGEGT. The V end lost 8 bases, the J end lost 9 bases, and 20 bases lay between the germline ends. CDR3 nucleotide sequence: TGTGCCAGCGGGGACGGCAGGCCGGCGTGGCCCCAGCATTTT. This sequence encodes CASGDGRPAWPQHF.

The sample holds many counts of this clonotype. The chain recombines TRBV12-3 or TRBV12-4 with TRBJ1-1; 11 bases are shared with TRBD1. CDR3 length: 14 amino acids. With 5 bases clipped from V and 5 bases from J, the junction kept 4 bases outside the gene matches. In nucleotides, the CDR3 is TGTGCCAGCAGTGTGGACAGGGGGCCGACTGAAGCTTTCTTT. Amino acids: CASSVDRGPTEAFF.